This T cell receptor beta chain was recovered during a study of blood T cell repertoires in COVID-19. About the study: Samples came from the United States, Italy and Spain, spanning acute and convalescent COVID-19. T cells, B-cell-depleted T cells, or PBMCs provided the cDNA or gDNA that served as material.

This clone was observed a few times. The trim removed 2 bases at V and 5 bases at J, leaving 8 bases unmatched. Germline loops: CDR1 LNHDA, CDR2 SQIVND (reference sequence). CDR3 length: 15 amino acids. Sequenced by immunoSEQ multiplex PCR; TCRdb stores in-frame clones only, minus some. Counted here are under 300,000 clones, approximately 86% occurring once; the ten biggest clones make up approximately 1%. Self-reported history from a screening survey and questionnaire set each donor's cohort. Cohort 3 recovery required two negative PCRs, clearance, or symptom resolution. This receptor was identified in a woman in her 30s who had recovered from COVID-19. This sequence joins TRBV19 and TRBJ1-1, with 7 bases aligning to TRBD1. The specimen was PBMCs or T cells enriched from blood (not recorded which). The CDR3 DNA sequence: TGTGCCAGTAGTATATCTCCCGCAGGGGGAACTGAAGCTTTCTTT. This gives the protein CASSISPAGGTEAFF.